This is a list of T cell receptor beta chains from one sample in a study of T-cell memory formation after mild COVID-19. TCRdb itself ran the 5' RACE reads through MiXCR, one entry per CDR3 protein. The repertoire holds about 440,000 distinct CDR3 sequences, with 15% to 20% as singletons. The sequenced sample consisted of PBMCs or a T cell subset sorted from them (not recorded which). These receptor sequences come from an adult woman who had mild COVID-19 (a few samples of this study predate the infection). Cell type and time point are not known. CDR3s leave out the opening cysteine and the closing phenylalanine or tryptophan.

V gene	J gene	CDR3 protein
TRBV24-1	TRBJ2-7	ATSSSALSSYEQY
TRBV4-1	TRBJ1-1	ASSQLSGKANTEAF
TRBV18	TRBJ2-1	ASSPGLAIYNEQF
TRBV3-1	TRBJ2-1	ASSQAGIEQF
TRBV15	TRBJ2-7	ATSNRRTDNEQY
TRBV7-9	TRBJ2-5	ASSPKTRLQETQY
TRBV5-1	TRBJ1-5	ASSTGQEGSNQPQH
TRBV4-2	TRBJ1-1	ASSLGEVNTEAF
TRBV27	TRBJ2-7	ASSLSGDRVRYEQY
TRBV11-3	TRBJ2-1	ASSLDVGDVYNEQF
TRBV20-1	TRBJ2-7	SARDLSTAGTAYEQY
TRBV12-3/TRBV12-4	TRBJ1-5	ASSPQDGNQPQH
TRBV5-6	TRBJ2-2	ASSFIAGELF
TRBV21-1	TRBJ2-7	ASSKVVAVSGDSYEQY
TRBV2	TRBJ2-3	ASSPTSTTSGSSAY
TRBV6-6	TRBJ2-7	ASGDGLSYEQY
TRBV6-1	TRBJ1-2	ASSGQGTRTNYGYT
TRBV3-1	TRBJ2-7	ASRASGRIYEQY
TRBV4-1	TRBJ1-1	ASSPLGTNRGTHTEAF
TRBV12-3/TRBV12-4	TRBJ2-2	ATRLGSDTGELF
TRBV7-2	TRBJ2-5	ASSAQPGLAGRETQY
TRBV5-4	TRBJ1-2	ASSWRDTGRYGYT
TRBV10-3	TRBJ2-7	AILTGTGVSEQY
TRBV12-3/TRBV12-4	TRBJ2-3	ASSPQGRGGTDTQY